The 17 T cell receptor beta chains listed next were all sequenced from one sample in a study of PD-1 blockade in mismatch repair-deficient tumors. Using immunoSEQ multiplex PCR, the repertoire was profiled, and TCRdb retains in-frame clones only, with some absent. The sample shows under 50,000 clones, 75% to 85% of them seen only once. This specimen was peripheral blood, taken 4 weeks after starting pembrolizumab. Source of these receptors: an adult with mismatch repair-deficient cancer.

The sample holds a few counts of this clone. The rearrangement joins TRBV7-9 to TRBJ1-3; D not certain. Trimming pared 5 bases from V and 2 bases from J, leaving 10 bases between. Germline loops: CDR1 SEHNR, CDR2 FQNEAQ (reference sequence). CDR3 length equals 14 residues. The CDR3 spells CASSGGSAGNTIYF. The DNA for the CDR3 is TGTGCCAGCAGCGGCGGTTCAGCTGGAAACACCATATATTTT.

This clone was counted between two and nine times. The chain recombines TRBV6-4 with TRBJ2-3; 12 bases are a match to TRBD2. Germline V gene lookup returns CDR1 MRHNA and CDR2 SNTAGT. V was pared by 4 bases and J by 4 bases, with 3 bases of the junction left unmatched. This CDR3 contains 15 residues. For the CDR3, the DNA is TGTGCCAGCAGTGCTCTAGCGGGAGGGCCAGATACGCAGTATTTT. This sequence encodes CASSALAGGPDTQYF.

V is TRBV5-1 and J is TRBJ2-7; weak D call: TRBD1 (5 bases). Per germline, CDR1 SGHRS and CDR2 YFSETQ. V gave up 4 bases and J gave up 0 bases, with 14 bases separating them. The CDR3 totals 15 residues. The CDR3 spells CASSDGTGISYEQYF. CDR3 bases: TGCGCCAGCAGCGACGGTACAGGTATCTCCTACGAGCAGTACTTC.

The chain uses TRBV4-1 and TRBJ2-2; 7 nucleotides agree with TRBD1. Germline V gene data show CDR1 as MGHRA and CDR2 as YSYEKL. The CDR3 consists of 15 residues. V lost 5 bases to trimming and J lost 4 bases; unmatched junction nucleotides: 7. The CDR3 region is CASSARDSPTGELFF. CDR3 nucleotide sequence: TGCGCCAGCAGCGCTAGGGACAGCCCCACCGGGGAGCTGTTTTTT.

In this sample, this clone turned up a few times. The J gene is TRBJ2-5, the V gene TRBV7-9; no reliable D call. Per germline, CDR1 SEHNR and CDR2 FQNEAQ (reference sequence). The CDR3 sequence is 13 residues long. Trimming shortened V by 3 bases and J by 0 bases, and 5 bases separated the two germline ends. The CDR3 loop is CASSFTNQETQYF. The CDR3 DNA is TGTGCCAGCAGCTTCACCAACCAAGAGACCCAGTACTTC.

The chain combines TRBV2 with TRBJ1-1, with 9 bases matching TRBD1. The V segment lost 3 bases and the J segment 4 bases; nucleotides outside the gene matches: 9. The CDR3 has 16 residues. Germline loops: CDR1 SNHLY, CDR2 FYNNEI. This CDR3 is CASSEEDRGWGTEAFF. CDR3 DNA: TGTGCCAGCAGTGAGGAGGACAGGGGATGGGGCACTGAAGCTTTCTTT.

This clone is classed as medium-sized. V gene TRBV18 combines with J gene TRBJ2-7, with 13 bases lining up with TRBD2. The junction had 5 bases not matched to a gene; V was cut back by 5 bases and J by 4 bases. The CDR3 is 15 amino acids. CDR1 KGHSH and CDR2 LQKENI come from the germline V gene. DNA of the CDR3: TGTGCCAGCTCAGGACTAGCGGGAGTGTCTTACGAGCAGTACTTC. Translated: CASSGLAGVSYEQYF.

The chain carries TRBV7-9 and TRBJ1-2; a possible D gene is TRBD1 (6 bases). V gave up 0 bases and J gave up 4 bases, with 12 bases separating them. CDR3 size: 15 residues. Per the germline V gene, CDR1 is SEHNR and CDR2 is FQNEAQ (reference sequence). This CDR3 is CASSLADRPFYGYTF. CDR3 coding DNA: TGTGCCAGCAGCTTAGCAGACAGGCCCTTCTATGGCTACACCTTC. The variable domain in full, completed from reference TRBV7-9 and TRBJ1-2, reads DTGVSQNPRHKITKRGQNVTFRCDPISEHNRLYWYRQTLGQGPEFLTYFQNEAQLEKSRLLSDRFSAERPKGSFSTLEIQRTEQGDSAMYLCASSLADRPFYGYTFGSGTRLTVV.

J is TRBJ1-1 and V is TRBV2; 7 nucleotides line up with TRBD1. CDR1 is SNHLY and CDR2 is FYNNEI in the germline V gene. The CDR3 extends over 14 amino acids. V was pared by 6 bases and J by 0 bases, with 4 bases of the junction left unmatched. In DNA form, the CDR3 reads TGTGCCAGCAGGGAACAGGGGATGAACACTGAAGCTTTCTTT. It is translated as CASREQGMNTEAFF.

The genes are TRBV29-1 and TRBJ2-3; TRBD1 agrees at 9 bases. The CDR3 is 15 residues long. Germline CDR1 reads SQVTM; CDR2 reads ANQGSEA. The junction had 8 bases not matched to a gene; V was cut back by 4 bases and J by 3 bases. The CDR3 coding sequence is TGCAGCGTTGCCCAGACAGGGGGGTGGACAGATACGCAGTATTTT. This encodes CSVAQTGGWTDTQYF.

V is TRBV7-9 and J is TRBJ2-7; D gene uncertain. The CDR3 contains 13 residues. Deletions cut 3 bases from V and 7 bases from J, with 13 bases between. The germline V gene has CDR1 SEHNR and CDR2 FQNEAQ (reference sequence). The CDR3 sequence is CASSLGFAREQYF. The CDR3 DNA follows: TGTGCCAGCAGCTTGGGGTTCGCCAGAGAGCAGTACTTC.

The chain uses TRBV28 and TRBJ2-7; D might be TRBD1 or TRBD2, each matching 5 bases. CDR1 MDHEN and CDR2 SYDVKM come from the germline V gene. V lost 4 bases to trimming and J lost 2 bases, with 12 bases between them. CDR3 length equals 14 residues. The chain's CDR3 is CASSSIRGTYEQYF. The CDR3, as DNA: TGTGCCAGCAGTTCAATCCGGGGCACCTACGAGCAGTACTTC.

In the case of this clone: One end of the junction varies from germline; a read error may be responsible. The J gene is TRBJ2-1, the V gene TRBV20-1; no reliable D call. CDR3 size: 10 residues. Per germline, CDR1 DFQATT and CDR2 SNEGSKA (reference sequence). CDR3 nucleotides: TGCAGTGCTACCTATGGAAAGATGGTCTTC. Its protein is CSATYGKMVF.

V gene TRBV6-5 combines with J gene TRBJ2-7; TRBD2 matches at 10 bases. V gave up 2 bases and J gave up 4 bases; unmatched junction bases: 5. The CDR3 totals 15 residues. Germline V lookup: CDR1 MNHEY, CDR2 SVGAGI. The CDR3 DNA reads as TGTGCCAGCAGTTACCGATCTAGCGGGAGTTACGAGCAGTACTTC. It specifies CASSYRSSGSYEQYF.

The J gene is TRBJ2-7, the V gene TRBV10-3; tentative D call: TRBD1 (6 bases). The germline CDR1 and CDR2 sequences are ENHRY and SYGVKD. V was cut by 10 bases and J by 3 bases, with 22 bases left in between. The CDR3 is made up of 15 amino acids. In DNA form, the CDR3 reads TGTGCCAGCAGCAAGACCGGGACAAACAACTACGAGCAGTACTTC. It codes for CASSKTGTNNYEQYF.

The rearrangement joins TRBV27 to TRBJ2-7; 7 nucleotides match TRBD2. The germline V gene has CDR1 MNHEY and CDR2 SMNVEV (reference sequence). The CDR3 has 15 residues. J lost 2 bases, V lost 2 bases, and 6 bases had no gene match. In DNA form, the CDR3 reads TGTGCCAGCAGTTTAGCGGGAGAGGGCCCCTACGAGCAGTACTTC. Its translation: CASSLAGEGPYEQYF.

A single count supports this clone. The chain joins TRBV7-6 to TRBJ2-3; TRBD2 aligns across 7 bases. The germline V gene has CDR1 SGHVS and CDR2 FNYEAQ. After removal of 1 base from V and 4 bases from J, the junction contained 20 bases not matched to a gene. This CDR3 is 20 amino acids long. This CDR3 reads CASSLDWIGGRAIGADTQYF. The CDR3 DNA follows: TGTGCCAGCAGCTTAGATTGGATTGGGGGGAGGGCCATTGGCGCAGATACGCAGTATTTT.